Listed below are T cell receptor beta chains from one sample, sequenced in a study of blood T cell repertoires in COVID-19. Data came from immunoSEQ multiplex PCR; TCRdb stores just in-frame clones and leaves some out. The sample records 250,000 to 350,000 clones, 65% to 85% being singletons. The specimen sequenced was peripheral blood. The receptors here all came from a person between 65 and 80 years old with COVID-19, enrolled during active disease. CDR3s include the opening cysteine and the closing phenylalanine or tryptophan. Fields, in order: clone size, V gene, D gene, J gene, CDR3 DNA, CDR3 protein. A D gene is named only where the DNA matches it firmly. The size entry is marked missing in some rows and otherwise reads once, few, many or a size class.

.	TRBV11-3	.	TRBJ2-3	TGTGCCAGCAGCTTAGACGGGACAACAGATACGCAGTATTTT	CASSLDGTTDTQYF
once	TRBV19	.	TRBJ1-5	TGTGCCAGTACCAACCCAAAAGGGGGGGTACTCAATCAGCCCCAGCATTTT	CASTNPKGGVLNQPQHF
.	TRBV27	TRBD2	TRBJ2-1	TGTGCCAGCAGTTTTGGGGGAGGGTCCTACAATGAGCAGTTCTTC	CASSFGGGSYNEQFF
.	TRBV5-4	.	TRBJ1-6	TGTGCCAGCAGCCTGAAGGGAGTCGTTAATTCACCCCTCCACTTT	CASSLKGVVNSPLHF
.	TRBV6-2/TRBV6-3	.	TRBJ2-7	TGTGCCAGCAGTTTTGGGGGACTCGGGGAGCAGTACTTC	CASSFGGLGEQYF
.	TRBV27	.	TRBJ2-1	TGTGCCAGCAAAATAGCAGGGAACAATGAGCAGTTCTTC	CASKIAGNNEQFF
.	TRBV15	.	TRBJ2-1	TGTGCCACCAGCAGAGCCGGGGGTTCCCACAATGAGCAGTTCTTC	CATSRAGGSHNEQFF
.	TRBV2	.	TRBJ2-1	TGTGCCAGCAGTGAAGGGGACTGGCATGAGCAGTTCTTC	CASSEGDWHEQFF
.	TRBV27	.	TRBJ1-6	TGTGCCAGCAGTCTACGACGGGGAGGGGTGTCCAATTCACCCCTCCACTTT	CASSLRRGGVSNSPLHF
once	TRBV27	.	TRBJ2-7	TGTGCCAGCCGCATGGGTGGGGAGGCCTATTACGAGCAGTACTTC	CASRMGGEAYYEQYF
.	TRBV6-5	.	TRBJ2-5	TGTGCCAGCAAGGGGGGGGGCGCGGAGACCCAGTACTTC	CASKGGGAETQYF
.	TRBV7-3	TRBD2	TRBJ2-2	TGTGCCAGCAGCTTAGATGCGGGAGTAGCCGGGGAGCTGTTTTTT	CASSLDAGVAGELFF
once	TRBV6-2/TRBV6-3	TRBD2	TRBJ2-7	TGTGCCAGCAGTTACTCGCGGGAGCTTGACTACGAGCAGTACTTC	CASSYSRELDYEQYF
once	TRBV7-8	.	TRBJ2-1	TGTGCCAGCAGCTTAGATGAGGTTATCAATGAGCAGTTCTTC	CASSLDEVINEQFF
.	TRBV27	.	TRBJ2-3	TGTGCCAGCCGGGGGTGGACAGATACGCAGTATTTT	CASRGWTDTQYF
.	TRBV28	TRBD2	TRBJ2-1	TGTGCCAGCATCGCTAGCGGGAGTGTGTTGTTCTTC	CASIASGSVLFF
.	TRBV7-3	TRBD1	TRBJ2-3	TGTGCCAGCAGCTTAACAGGGACAGGGGTAGGGGATACGCAGTATTTT	CASSLTGTGVGDTQYF
.	TRBV28	.	TRBJ1-4	TGTGCCAGCAGCCCGGGAGTGGGGAATGAAAAACTGTTTTTT	CASSPGVGNEKLFF
once	TRBV6-6	.	TRBJ2-3	TGTGCCAGCAGAATAGCGCTTGCCACTAGCACAGATACGCAGTATTTT	CASRIALATSTDTQYF
.	TRBV9	TRBD2	TRBJ2-3	TGTGCCAGCAGCGATTCCCGGGGGGGAGGTTCAGTAGATACGCAGTATTTT	CASSDSRGGGSVDTQYF
.	TRBV10-3	.	TRBJ1-5	TGTGCCATCAGGAAAGAGCCCAATCAGCCCCAGCATTTT	CAIRKEPNQPQHF
.	TRBV29-1	TRBD1	TRBJ1-4	TGCAGCACCTACGGGACAGATCTCCCTAATGAAAAACTGTTTTTT	CSTYGTDLPNEKLFF
.	TRBV19	.	TRBJ1-3	TGTGCCAGTAGTATGGGACACCTGAGCTCTGGAAACACCATATATTTT	CASSMGHLSSGNTIYF
.	TRBV9	TRBD1	TRBJ2-7	TGTGCCAGCAGCCCTGGACCCGGGACAGGGTTCGTGGAGCAGTACTTC	CASSPGPGTGFVEQYF
once	TRBV7-9	.	TRBJ1-3	TGTGCCAGCAGTTCTCCAGGGGCTGGAAACACCATATATTTT	CASSSPGAGNTIYF
.	TRBV5-1	TRBD1	TRBJ1-5	TGCGCCAGCAGCTTGGCCCCGGGACAGGGTTATCAGCCCCAGCATTTT	CASSLAPGQGYQPQHF
.	TRBV28	TRBD1	TRBJ2-2	TGTGTCAGCAGGACGGGACAGGGTTGGGCCGGGGAGCTGTTTTTT	CVSRTGQGWAGELFF
.	TRBV14	TRBD1	TRBJ2-4	TGTGCCAGCAGCCAGGCTGGGACAGGTAGTAATCAGTACTTC	CASSQAGTGSNQYF